This T cell receptor (beta chain) was found in a study of early T cells in non-severe SARS-CoV-2 infection. Background on the study: It was bulk RNA from unsorted whole blood that was sequenced, and the chains were unpaired.

Findings of the study overall: VDJdb matching skewed toward anti-spike CD8 responses, missing private and CD4 specificities.

Unique molecular identifiers were attached to individual cDNA molecules. TCRdb re-derived calls from the 5' RACE reads in MiXCR, one entry per CDR3 protein. The sample lists about 46,000 distinct CDR3 sequences, about a tenth occurring once. At least ten counts were recorded for this clonotype. Its target is not known. Germline CDR1 reads SGHDN; CDR2 reads FVKESK. The CDR3 is 16 amino acids. The V end was cut by 4 bases, the J end by 1 base, with 14 bases between. The clonotype comes from an adult who was a healthcare worker with PCR-confirmed SARS-CoV-2 infection or an uninfected control (not recorded which). V usage is TRBV14 and J usage is TRBJ2-1; D is possibly TRBD1 or TRBD2 (5 bases each). Sequenced input: whole blood. CDR3 region: CASSRWGSGSYNEQFF. CDR3 in DNA: TGTGCCAGCAGCCGGTGGGGGTCGGGATCCTACAATGAGCAGTTCTTC.